This T cell receptor (beta chain) was observed in a study of T cell repertoires in cytomegalovirus infection. General observations from the study: Dominating the ex vivo response were HLA-C-restricted CMV-specific TCR beta clonotypes.

A single record per CDR3 protein comes from TCRdb applying MiXCR to the reads. Of some 590,000 distinct CDR3 sequences in the sample, 40% were seen once. Turning to this clonotype: Its antigen remains unidentified.

The CDR3 has 12 residues. From germline, CDR1 is LGHNA and CDR2 YNFKEQ. V lost 1 base to trimming and J lost 13 bases, with 13 bases between them. The sequence was obtained from a human donor in good health (CMV status not recorded). Some clones in this sample may be carry-over from other donors' samples. The chain employs TRBV4-2 and TRBJ2-5; D tentatively reads TRBD1 or TRBD2 (5 bases each). Sequencing was performed on cultured PBMCs, taken from culture after CMV antigen stimulation. The CDR3 nucleotides read TGTGCCAGCAGCCAAGGGGACGGCCCGAGGTACTTC. Translation: CASSQGDGPRYF.